This T cell receptor beta chain derives from a study of identical twins' blood T cells. Study details: Approximately 50 million reads covered about six alpha-chain and about six beta-chain libraries.

Each TCR cDNA library carried sample-specific barcodes on both ends. TCRdb fed the 5' RACE reads into MiXCR, producing one record per CDR3 protein. Of 350,000 to 450,000 distinct CDR3 sequences listed, roughly 28% are singletons. The sample consisted of PBMCs. This sequence was found in a woman aged 18 to 55 in good health.

DNA of the CDR3: TGCGCCAGCACCCTCGACGGGGACCCTGAAGCTTTCTTT. It translates to CASTLDGDPEAFF. The rearrangement uses TRBV4-3 and TRBJ1-1; possibly TRBD1 for D (5 bases). This CDR3 contains 13 residues. V was clipped by 7 bases and J by 6 bases, with 15 bases between them. The V gene's germline CDR1 is LGHNA and CDR2 YSLEER.